The T cell receptor beta chain under discussion was sequenced for a study of cytomegalovirus exposure and HLA in healthy donors. The study's findings and limits: Another analysis was done later, and it associated 17,000 or so TCR beta sequences with HLA alleles at 0.05 false discovery rate. HLA-A and HLA-B allele assignments for most subjects were reportedly predicted accurately using TCR beta sequences.

The CDR3 is 13 amino acids. The germline CDR1 and CDR2 sequences are MNHEY and SVGAGI. The V segment lost 9 bases and the J segment 4 bases; nucleotides outside the gene matches: 9. This clone was recorded once. Its antigen remains unidentified. Vbeta (60) and Jbeta (13) primers were used in the PCR. Assay used: immunoSEQ multiplex PCR; TCRdb lists only in-frame clones, some missing. The table records some 150,000 clones, around 80% of them present only once. Sample: PBMCs. This chain connects TRBV6-5 to TRBJ2-7; 7 positions match TRBD1. This TCR came from a woman in her forties or fifties in good health and CMV-seronegative. The CDR3 is CASARQTGYEQYF. The CDR3 DNA is TGTGCCAGTGCGAGACAGACAGGGTACGAGCAGTACTTC.